This T cell receptor beta chain was found in a study of technical replicates of blood from a handful of donors. Measured with immunoSEQ multiplex PCR; TCRdb has only the in-frame clones, and not every one. The sample lists 50,000 to 70,000 clones, approximately 86% occurring once. Germline CDR1 is SGHTA and CDR2 is FQGNSA. CDR3 length: 14 residues. V trimming: 8 bases; J trimming: 7 bases; junction bases outside the gene matches: 14. The sequence was obtained from a human donor in good health. Some clones in this sample may be carry-over from other donors' samples. The sample was PBMCs. This chain uses TRBV7-2 with TRBJ2-7; 7 nucleotides agree with TRBD2. CDR3 DNA: TGTGCCAGCCGCCGCGAGGGAGGGCCGGGTGAGCAGTACTTC. This encodes CASRREGGPGEQYF.